This TCR beta chain was identified during a study of cytomegalovirus exposure and HLA in healthy donors. Overall study context: The 130 or so validation repertoires were reported in a later analysis to have been generated on the same platform as the roughly 720 first-cohort repertoires. Notes on the study in general: In vitro work confirmed that three CMV-associated chains recognize CMV antigens. Investigators reported more than 150 TCR beta chains as tied to cytomegalovirus. Accounts indicate the classifier identified cytomegalovirus status with strong specificity and sensitivity.

In regard to this clone: Its specificity is not known.

Germline V gene sequence: CDR1 MNHEY, CDR2 SMNVEV (reference sequence). The CDR3 loop spans 15 amino acids. V was pared by 3 bases and J by 6 bases, with 5 bases of the junction left unmatched. Assay: immunoSEQ multiplex PCR; the TCRdb copy retains only in-frame clones and omits some. The data contain approximately 120,000 clones, 90% to 97% of them singletons. Input material: PBMCs. The receptor comes from a man aged 18 to 29 in good health and CMV-seronegative. V usage is TRBV27 and J usage is TRBJ2-2; 9 nucleotides agree with TRBD1. CDR3 region: CASSFAGTGSGELFF. In DNA form, the CDR3 reads TGTGCCAGCAGTTTTGCCGGGACAGGGTCCGGGGAGCTGTTTTTT.